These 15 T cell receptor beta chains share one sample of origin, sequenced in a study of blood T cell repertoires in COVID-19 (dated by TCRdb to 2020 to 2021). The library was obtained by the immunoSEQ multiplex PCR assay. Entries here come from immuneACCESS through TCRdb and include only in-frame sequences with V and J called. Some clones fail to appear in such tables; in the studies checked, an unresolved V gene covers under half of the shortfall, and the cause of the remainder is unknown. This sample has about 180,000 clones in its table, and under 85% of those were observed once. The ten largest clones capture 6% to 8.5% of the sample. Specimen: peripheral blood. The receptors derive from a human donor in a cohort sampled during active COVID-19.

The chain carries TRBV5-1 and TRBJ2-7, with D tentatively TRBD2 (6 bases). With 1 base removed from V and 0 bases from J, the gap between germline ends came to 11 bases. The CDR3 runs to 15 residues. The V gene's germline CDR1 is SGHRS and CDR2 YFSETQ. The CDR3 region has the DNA TGCGCCAGCAGCTTGAGTCCCGGGGGCTCCTACGAGCAGTACTTC. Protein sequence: CASSLSPGGSYEQYF.

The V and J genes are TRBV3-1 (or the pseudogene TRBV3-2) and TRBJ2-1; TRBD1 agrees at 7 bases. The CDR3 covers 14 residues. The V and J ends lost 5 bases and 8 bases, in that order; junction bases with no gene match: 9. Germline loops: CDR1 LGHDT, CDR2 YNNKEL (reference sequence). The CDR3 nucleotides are TGTGCCAGCAGCGACCTCAAGGGGGCAGATGAGCAGTTCTTC. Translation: CASSDLKGADEQFF.

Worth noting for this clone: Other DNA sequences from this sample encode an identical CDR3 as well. Written as DNA, the CDR3 is TGTGCCTGGAGTAGGGACAGCTCCTACGAGCAGTACTTC. Amino acid sequence: CAWSRDSSYEQYF. The chain links TRBV30 to TRBJ2-7, with 7 bases matching TRBD1. Germline V gene data show CDR1 as GTSNPN and CDR2 as SVGIG (reference sequence). V trimming: 2 bases; J trimming: 0 bases; junction bases outside the gene matches: 1. This CDR3 has 13 amino acids.

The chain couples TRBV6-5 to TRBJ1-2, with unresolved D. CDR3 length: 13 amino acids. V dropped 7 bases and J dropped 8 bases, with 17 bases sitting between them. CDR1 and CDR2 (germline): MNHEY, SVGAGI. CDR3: CASTNGEGFGYTF. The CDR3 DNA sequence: TGTGCCAGCACCAACGGGGAAGGGTTCGGCTACACCTTC.

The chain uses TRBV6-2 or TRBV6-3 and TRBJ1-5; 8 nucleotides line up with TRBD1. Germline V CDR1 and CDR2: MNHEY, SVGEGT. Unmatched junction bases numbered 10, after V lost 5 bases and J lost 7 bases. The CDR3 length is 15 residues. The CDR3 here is CASSRSGGAGQPQHF. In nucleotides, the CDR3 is TGTGCCAGCAGTCGGTCAGGGGGCGCGGGGCAGCCCCAGCATTTT.

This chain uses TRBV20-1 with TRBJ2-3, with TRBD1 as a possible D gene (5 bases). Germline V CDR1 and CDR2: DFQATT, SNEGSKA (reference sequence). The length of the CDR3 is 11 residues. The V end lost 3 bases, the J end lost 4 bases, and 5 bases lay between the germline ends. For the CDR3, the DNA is TGCAGTGCTAGCAGGGCAGATACGCAGTATTTT. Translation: CSASRADTQYF.

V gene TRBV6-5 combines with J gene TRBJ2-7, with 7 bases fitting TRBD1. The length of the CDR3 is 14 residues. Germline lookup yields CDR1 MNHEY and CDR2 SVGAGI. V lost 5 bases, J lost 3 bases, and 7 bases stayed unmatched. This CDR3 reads CASSSRDRIYEQYF. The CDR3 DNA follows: TGTGCCAGCAGTAGCCGGGACAGAATCTACGAGCAGTACTTC.

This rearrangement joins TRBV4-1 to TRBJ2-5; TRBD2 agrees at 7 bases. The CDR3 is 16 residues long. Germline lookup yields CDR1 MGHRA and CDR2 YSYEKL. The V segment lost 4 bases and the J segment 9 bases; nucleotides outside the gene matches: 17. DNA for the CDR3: TGCGCCAGCAGCCCCGATGGAGGGGAGGGTGAGGAGGCCCAGTACTTC. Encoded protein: CASSPDGGEGEEAQYF.

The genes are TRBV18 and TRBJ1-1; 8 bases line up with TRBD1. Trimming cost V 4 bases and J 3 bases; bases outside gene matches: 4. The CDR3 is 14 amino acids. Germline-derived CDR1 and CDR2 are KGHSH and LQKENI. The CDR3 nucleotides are TGTGCCAGCTCACTCAAGGACAGGGACACTGAAGCTTTCTTT. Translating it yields CASSLKDRDTEAFF. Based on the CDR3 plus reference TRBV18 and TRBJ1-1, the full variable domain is NAGVMQNPRHLVRRRGQEARLRCSPMKGHSHVYWYRQLPEEGLKFMVYLQKENIIDESGMPKERFSAEFPKEGPSILRIQQVVRGDSAAYFCASSLKDRDTEAFFGQGTRLTVV.

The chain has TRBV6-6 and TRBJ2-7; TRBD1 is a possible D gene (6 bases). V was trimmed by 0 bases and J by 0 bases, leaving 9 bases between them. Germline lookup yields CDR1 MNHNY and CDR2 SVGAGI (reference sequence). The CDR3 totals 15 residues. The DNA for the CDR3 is TGTGCCAGCAGTTACTCCGGACAGAGCTCCTACGAGCAGTACTTC. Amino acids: CASSYSGQSSYEQYF.

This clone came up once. This chain's CDR3 is CACLECGGVTDTQYF. CDR3 DNA sequence: TGTGCCTGCCTGGAATGCGGGGGGGTCACAGATACGCAGTATTTT. The chain couples TRBV30 to TRBJ2-3; 9 nucleotides align to TRBD2. CDR1 and CDR2 from the germline V gene are GTSNPN and SVGIG (reference sequence). CDR3 length equals 15 residues. Trimming removed 6 bases from V and 2 bases from J; junction bases left unmatched: 9.

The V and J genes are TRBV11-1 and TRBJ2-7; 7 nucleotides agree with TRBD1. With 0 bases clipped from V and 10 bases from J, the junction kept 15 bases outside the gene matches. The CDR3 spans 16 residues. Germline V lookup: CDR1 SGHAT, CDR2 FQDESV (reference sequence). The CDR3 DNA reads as TGTGCCAGCAGCTTAGCGCCCTTGACAGGGAGCTACTCACAGTACTTC. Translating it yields CASSLAPLTGSYSQYF.

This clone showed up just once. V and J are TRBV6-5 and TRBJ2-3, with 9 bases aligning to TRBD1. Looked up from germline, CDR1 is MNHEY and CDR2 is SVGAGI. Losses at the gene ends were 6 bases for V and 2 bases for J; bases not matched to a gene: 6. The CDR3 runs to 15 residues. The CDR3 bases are TGTGCCAGCAGGGGGGGACAGGGTCCCACAGATACGCAGTATTTT. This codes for CASRGGQGPTDTQYF.

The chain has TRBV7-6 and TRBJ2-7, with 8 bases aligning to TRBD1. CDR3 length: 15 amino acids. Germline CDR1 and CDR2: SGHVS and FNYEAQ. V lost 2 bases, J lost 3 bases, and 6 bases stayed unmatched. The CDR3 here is CASSLWPGGGYEQYF. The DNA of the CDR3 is TGTGCCAGCAGCTTATGGCCAGGGGGCGGCTACGAGCAGTACTTC. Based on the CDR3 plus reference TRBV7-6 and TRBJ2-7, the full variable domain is GAGVSQSPRYKVTKRGQDVALRCDPISGHVSLYWYRQALGQGPEFLTYFNYEAQQDKSGLPNDRFSAERPEGSISTLTIQRTEQRDSAMYRCASSLWPGGGYEQYFGPGTRLTVT.

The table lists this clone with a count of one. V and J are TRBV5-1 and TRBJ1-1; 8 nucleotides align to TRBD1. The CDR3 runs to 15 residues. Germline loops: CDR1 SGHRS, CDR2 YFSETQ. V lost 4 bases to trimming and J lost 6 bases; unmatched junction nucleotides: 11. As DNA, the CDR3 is TGCGCCAGCAGCCTAGGACAGGGCGGGAGCGCTGAAGCTTTCTTT. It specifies CASSLGQGGSAEAFF.